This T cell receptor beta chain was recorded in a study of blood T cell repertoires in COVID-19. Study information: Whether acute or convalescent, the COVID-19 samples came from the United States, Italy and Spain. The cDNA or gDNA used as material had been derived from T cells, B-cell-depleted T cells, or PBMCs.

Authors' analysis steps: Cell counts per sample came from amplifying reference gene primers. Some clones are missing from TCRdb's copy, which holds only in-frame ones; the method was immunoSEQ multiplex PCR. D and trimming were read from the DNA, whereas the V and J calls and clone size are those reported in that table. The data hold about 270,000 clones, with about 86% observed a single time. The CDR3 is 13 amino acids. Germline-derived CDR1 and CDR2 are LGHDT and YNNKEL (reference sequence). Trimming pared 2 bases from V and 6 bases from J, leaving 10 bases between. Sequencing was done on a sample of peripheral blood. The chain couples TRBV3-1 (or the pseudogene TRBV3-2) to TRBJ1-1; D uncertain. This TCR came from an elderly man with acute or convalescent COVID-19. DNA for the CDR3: TGTGCCAGCAGCCAACAGTCGGGAGCTGAAGCTTTCTTT. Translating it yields CASSQQSGAEAFF.